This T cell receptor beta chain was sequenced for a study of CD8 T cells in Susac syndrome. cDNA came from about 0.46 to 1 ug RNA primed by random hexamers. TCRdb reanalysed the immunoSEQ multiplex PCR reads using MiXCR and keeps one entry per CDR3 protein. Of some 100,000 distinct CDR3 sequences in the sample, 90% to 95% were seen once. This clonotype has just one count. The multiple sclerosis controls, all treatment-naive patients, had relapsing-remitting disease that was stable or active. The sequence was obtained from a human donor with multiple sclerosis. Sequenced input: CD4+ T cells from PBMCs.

CDR3 region: CASSISPELSRNEQFF. In DNA, the CDR3 is TGTGCCAGCAGCATATCCCCCGAGCTAAGTCGAAATGAGCAGTTCTTC. V gene TRBV5-4 combines with J gene TRBJ2-1; D remains unclear. Germline assignment: CDR1 SGHNT and CDR2 YYREEE (reference sequence). Trimming cost V 4 bases and J 7 bases, with 21 bases left between them. The CDR3 has 16 amino acids.